The 10 T cell receptor beta chains presented below share a single source sample, sequenced in a study of graft-versus-host responses after intestinal transplantation. Clones were sequenced by immunoSEQ multiplex PCR, and TCRdb holds only the in-frame ones, with some missing. The sample carries 45,000 or so clones, roughly 91% recorded once. The sequenced sample was PBMCs, obtained 524 days after transplant. Receptors originate from a human patient who received an intestinal transplant, so some T cells may come from the graft donor.

The gene calls are TRBV5-4 and TRBJ1-1; D gene unclear. This CDR3 contains 13 residues. The germline gives CDR1 SGHNT, CDR2 YYREEE (reference sequence). The V and J ends lost 0 bases and 5 bases respectively, with 8 bases between them. DNA for the CDR3: TGTGCCAGCAGCTTGGATTCAAGTACTGAAGCTTTCTTT. Its translation is CASSLDSSTEAFF. The full variable domain, in which reference TRBV5-4 and TRBJ1-1 provide the parts outside the CDR3, is ETGVTQSPTHLIKTRGQQVTLRCSSQSGHNTVSWYQQALGQGPQFIFQYYREEENGRGNFPPRFSGLQFPNYSSELNVNALELDDSALYLCASSLDSSTEAFFGQGTRLTVV.

V gene TRBV9 combines with J gene TRBJ2-3, with D maybe TRBD2 (5 bases). Germline V CDR1 and CDR2: SGDLS, YYNGEE. V dropped 0 bases and J dropped 4 bases, with 15 bases sitting between them. There are 16 residues in the CDR3. For the CDR3, the DNA is TGTGCCAGCAGCGTAGGGAGCGGATCCCCTTCAGATACGCAGTATTTT. Its translation: CASSVGSGSPSDTQYF.

This chain connects TRBV5-1 to TRBJ2-5; tentatively, D is TRBD2 (6 bases). The V gene's germline CDR1 is SGHRS and CDR2 YFSETQ. The CDR3 has 13 amino acids. V was trimmed by 2 bases and J by 4 bases, leaving 9 bases between them. CDR3 DNA sequence: TGCGCCAGCAGCTTAGCGGGTTCAGAGACCCAGTACTTC. Its translation is CASSLAGSETQYF.

This sequence joins TRBV28 and TRBJ2-7; no clear D. Trimming shortened V by 5 bases and J by 5 bases, and 10 bases separated the two germline ends. This CDR3 is 12 amino acids long. Germline lookup yields CDR1 MDHEN and CDR2 SYDVKM. Here the CDR3 reads CASSAPGNEQYF. Written as DNA, the CDR3 is TGTGCCAGCAGTGCCCCAGGAAACGAGCAGTACTTC.

This clone appeared once. The chain employs TRBV20-1 and TRBJ1-1; 7 bases line up with TRBD1. The CDR3 has 11 amino acids. With 4 bases clipped from V and 7 bases from J, the junction kept 3 bases outside the gene matches. Looked up from germline, CDR1 is DFQATT and CDR2 is SNEGSKA (reference sequence). The CDR3 region is CSATGGVEAFF. The CDR3, as DNA: TGCAGTGCTACAGGGGGTGTTGAAGCTTTCTTT.

This chain uses TRBV5-5 with TRBJ2-7, with D possibly being TRBD1 (6 bases). Germline V gives CDR1 SGHKS, CDR2 YYEKEE (reference sequence). V was shortened by 3 bases and J by 0 bases, with 10 bases between the two germline ends. The CDR3 is 14 amino acids. CDR3 in amino acids: CASSYGQLSYEQYF. The CDR3 coding sequence is TGTGCCAGCAGCTATGGACAGCTCTCCTACGAGCAGTACTTC.

This sequence joins TRBV4-3 and TRBJ1-5; 8 bases line up with TRBD1. V lost 0 bases, J lost 5 bases, and 3 bases stayed unmatched. The CDR3 runs to 15 residues. Per germline, CDR1 LGHNA and CDR2 YSLEER. The DNA for the CDR3 is TGCGCCAGCAGCCAAGATCGGACAGGGTATCAGCCCCAGCATTTT. The encoded protein is CASSQDRTGYQPQHF.

This chain uses TRBV2 with TRBJ1-3; TRBD1 matches at 7 bases. The CDR3 runs to 13 residues. Germline V gene data show CDR1 as SNHLY and CDR2 as FYNNEI. V lost 4 bases to trimming and J lost 6 bases; unmatched junction nucleotides: 3. This CDR3 reads CASSADRANTIYF. The CDR3 bases are TGTGCCAGCAGTGCCGACAGGGCAAACACCATATATTTT.

The count of this clone is one. The chain has TRBV29-1 and TRBJ2-7, with TRBD2 as a possible D gene (6 bases). Per the germline V gene, CDR1 is SQVTM and CDR2 is ANQGSEA. Trimming took off 1 base at V and 4 bases at J, with 17 bases between the two ends. CDR3 length: 15 residues. CDR3 nucleotide sequence: TGCAGCGTTGAAGTGGCAGAACTAGCAAGTTACGAGCAGTACTTC. It encodes CSVEVAELASYEQYF.

CDR3 in amino acids: CASSNGQGPDTQYF. The CDR3 DNA reads as TGTGCCAGTAGTAACGGACAGGGGCCAGATACGCAGTATTTT. The V gene is TRBV19, the J gene TRBJ2-3; 9 bases line up with TRBD1. V shed 4 bases and J 4 bases; nucleotides not matched to a gene: 3. The CDR3 sequence is 14 residues long. Germline V CDR1 and CDR2: LNHDA, SQIVND (reference sequence).